The entry below gives a single T cell receptor (beta chain) sequence along with its context. At one of its ends the junction is not consistent with the germline gene, which may arise from a read error. This sample was taken from a study of OX40 agonist ivuxolimab in advanced cancers. CDR3 length equals 14 residues. CDR1 is MNHNS, CDR2 SASEGT, per germline. Sequencing used immunoSEQ multiplex PCR; TCRdb keeps in-frame clones, though not all of them. The sample comprises some 70,000 clones, around 93% of which are singletons, and more than 0.85% rests with the top ten. V gene TRBV6-1 combines with J gene TRBJ1-2; TRBD1 agrees at 7 bases. This TCR was recovered from an adult with an advanced solid tumor such as melanoma, head and neck, liver or kidney cancer. Sequences were derived from CD4+ or CD8+ T cells sorted from blood, sampled in a trial of the OX40 agonist ivuxolimab. This CDR3 reads CASREGQETYGYTF. CDR3 coding DNA: TGTGCCAGCAGGGAAGGACAGGAGACCTATGGCTACACCTTC.